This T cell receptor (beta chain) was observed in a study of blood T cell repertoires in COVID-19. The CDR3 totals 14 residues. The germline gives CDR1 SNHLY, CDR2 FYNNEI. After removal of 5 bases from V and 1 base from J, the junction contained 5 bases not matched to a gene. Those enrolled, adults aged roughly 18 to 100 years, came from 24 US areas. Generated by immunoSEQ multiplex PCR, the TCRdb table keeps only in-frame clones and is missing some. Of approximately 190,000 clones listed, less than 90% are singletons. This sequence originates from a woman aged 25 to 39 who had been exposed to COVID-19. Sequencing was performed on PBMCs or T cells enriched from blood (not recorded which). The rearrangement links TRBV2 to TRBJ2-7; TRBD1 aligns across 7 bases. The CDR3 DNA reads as TGTGCCAGCAGTCCAAGACAGGGTTCCTACGAGCAGTACTTC. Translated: CASSPRQGSYEQYF.